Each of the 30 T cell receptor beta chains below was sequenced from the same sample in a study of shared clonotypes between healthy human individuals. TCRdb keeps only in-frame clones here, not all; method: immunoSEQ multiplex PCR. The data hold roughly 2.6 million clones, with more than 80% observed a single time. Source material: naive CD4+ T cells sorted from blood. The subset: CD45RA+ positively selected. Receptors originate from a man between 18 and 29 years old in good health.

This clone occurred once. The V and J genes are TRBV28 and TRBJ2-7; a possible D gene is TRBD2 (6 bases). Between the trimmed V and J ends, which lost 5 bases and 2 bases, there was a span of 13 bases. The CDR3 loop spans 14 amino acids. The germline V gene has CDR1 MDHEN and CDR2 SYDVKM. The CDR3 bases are TGTGCCAGCAGTAGGGGACTCCGAGCCTACGAGCAGTACTTC. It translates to CASSRGLRAYEQYF.

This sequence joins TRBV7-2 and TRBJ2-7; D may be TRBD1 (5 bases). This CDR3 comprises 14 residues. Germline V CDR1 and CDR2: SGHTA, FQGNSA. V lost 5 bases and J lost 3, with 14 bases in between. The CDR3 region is CASSLSRQGYEQYF. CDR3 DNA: TGTGCCAGCAGCCTTAGCCGGCAGGGCTACGAGCAGTACTTC.

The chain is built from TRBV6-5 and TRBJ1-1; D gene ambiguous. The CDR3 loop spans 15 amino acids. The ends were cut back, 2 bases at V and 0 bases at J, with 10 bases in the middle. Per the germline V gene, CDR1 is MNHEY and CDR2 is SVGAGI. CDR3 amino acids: CASSYGVLMNTEAFF. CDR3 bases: TGTGCCAGCAGTTACGGAGTCCTGATGAACACTGAAGCTTTCTTT.

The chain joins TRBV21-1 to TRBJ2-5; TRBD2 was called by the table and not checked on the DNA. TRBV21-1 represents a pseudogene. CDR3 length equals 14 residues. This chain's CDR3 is CASSKEGRQETQYF. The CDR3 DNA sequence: TGTGCCAGCAGCAAAGAGGGGAGGCAAGAGACCCAGTACTTC.

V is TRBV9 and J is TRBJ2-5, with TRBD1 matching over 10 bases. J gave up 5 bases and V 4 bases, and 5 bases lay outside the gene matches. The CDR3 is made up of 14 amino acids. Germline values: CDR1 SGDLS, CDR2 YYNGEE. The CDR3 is CASSRDRGTETQYF. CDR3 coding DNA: TGTGCCAGCAGCCGGGACAGGGGAACGGAGACCCAGTACTTC.

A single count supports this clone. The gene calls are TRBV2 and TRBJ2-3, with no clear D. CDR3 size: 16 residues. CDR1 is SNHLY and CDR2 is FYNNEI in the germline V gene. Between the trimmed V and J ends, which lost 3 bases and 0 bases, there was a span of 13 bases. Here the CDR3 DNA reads TGTGCCAGCAGTGAGGTTGTGCTGGCTAGCACAGATACGCAGTATTTT. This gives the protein CASSEVVLASTDTQYF. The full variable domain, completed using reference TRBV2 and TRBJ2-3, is EPEVTQTPSHQVTQMGQEVILRCVPISNHLYFYWYRQILGQKVEFLVSFYNNEISEKSEIFDDQFSVERPDGSNFTLKIRSTKLEDSAMYFCASSEVVLASTDTQYFGPGTRLTVL.

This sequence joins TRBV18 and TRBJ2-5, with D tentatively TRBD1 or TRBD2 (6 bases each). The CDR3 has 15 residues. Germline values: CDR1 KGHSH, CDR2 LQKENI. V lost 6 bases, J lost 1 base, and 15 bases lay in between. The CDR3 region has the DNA TGTGCCAGCTCCCCAAAGGGGGGCATCCAAGAGACCCAGTACTTC. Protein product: CASSPKGGIQETQYF.

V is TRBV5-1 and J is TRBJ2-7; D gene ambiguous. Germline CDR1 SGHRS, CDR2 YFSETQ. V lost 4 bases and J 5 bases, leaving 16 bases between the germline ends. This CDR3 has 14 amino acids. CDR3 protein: CASSPGRGRDEQYF. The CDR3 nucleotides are TGCGCCAGCAGCCCTGGACGCGGACGTGACGAGCAGTACTTC.

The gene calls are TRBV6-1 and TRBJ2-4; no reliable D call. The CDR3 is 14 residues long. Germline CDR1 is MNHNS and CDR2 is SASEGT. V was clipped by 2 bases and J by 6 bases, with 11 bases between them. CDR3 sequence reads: CASSEKGRRNIQYF. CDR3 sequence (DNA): TGTGCCAGCAGTGAAAAGGGCAGGAGAAACATTCAGTACTTC.

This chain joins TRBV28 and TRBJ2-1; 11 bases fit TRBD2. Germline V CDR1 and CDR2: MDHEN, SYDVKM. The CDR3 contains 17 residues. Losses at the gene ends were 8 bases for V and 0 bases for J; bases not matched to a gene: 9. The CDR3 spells CASPPPSGGISYNEQFF. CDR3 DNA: TGTGCCAGCCCTCCCCCTAGCGGGGGGATCTCCTACAATGAGCAGTTCTTC.

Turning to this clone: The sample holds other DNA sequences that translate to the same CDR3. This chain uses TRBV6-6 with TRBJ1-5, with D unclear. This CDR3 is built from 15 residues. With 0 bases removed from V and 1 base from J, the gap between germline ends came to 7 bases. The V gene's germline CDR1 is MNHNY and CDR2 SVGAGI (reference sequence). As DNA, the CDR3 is TGTGCCAGCAGTTACTCCGGGAACAGCAATCAGCCCCAGCATTTT. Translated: CASSYSGNSNQPQHF.

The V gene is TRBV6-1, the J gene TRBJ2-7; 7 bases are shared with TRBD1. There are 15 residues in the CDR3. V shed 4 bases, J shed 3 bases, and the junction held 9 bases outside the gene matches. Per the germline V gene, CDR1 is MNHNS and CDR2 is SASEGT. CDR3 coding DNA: TGTGCCAGCAGTGCAAAGTCGACAGGGTTCTACGAGCAGTACTTC. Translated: CASSAKSTGFYEQYF.

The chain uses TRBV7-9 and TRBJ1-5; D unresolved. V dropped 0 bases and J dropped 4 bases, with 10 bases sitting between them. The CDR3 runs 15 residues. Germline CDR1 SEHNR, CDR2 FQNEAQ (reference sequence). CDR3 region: CASSLAEGRNQPQHF. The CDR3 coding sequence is TGTGCCAGCAGCTTAGCGGAAGGGCGGAATCAGCCCCAGCATTTT.

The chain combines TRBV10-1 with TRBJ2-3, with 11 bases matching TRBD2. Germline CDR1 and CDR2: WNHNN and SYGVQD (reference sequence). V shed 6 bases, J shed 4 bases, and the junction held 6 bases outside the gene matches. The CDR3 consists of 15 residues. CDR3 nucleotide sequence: TGCGCCAGCAGCTTGACTAGCGGGGTATCAGATACGCAGTATTTT. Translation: CASSLTSGVSDTQYF.

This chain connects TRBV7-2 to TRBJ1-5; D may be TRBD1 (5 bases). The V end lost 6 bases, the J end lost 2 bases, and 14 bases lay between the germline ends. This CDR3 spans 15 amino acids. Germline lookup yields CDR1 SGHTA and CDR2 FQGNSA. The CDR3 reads CASRGTVAGNQPQHF. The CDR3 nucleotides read TGTGCCAGCAGGGGGACTGTGGCGGGCAATCAGCCCCAGCATTTT.

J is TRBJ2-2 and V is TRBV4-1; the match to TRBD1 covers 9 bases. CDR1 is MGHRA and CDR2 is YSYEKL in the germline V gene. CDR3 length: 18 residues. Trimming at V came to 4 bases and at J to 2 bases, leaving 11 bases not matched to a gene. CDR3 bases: TGCGCCAGCAGCCTAGCGGACCGGGACAGGGCAAACACCGGGGAGCTGTTTTTT. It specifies CASSLADRDRANTGELFF.

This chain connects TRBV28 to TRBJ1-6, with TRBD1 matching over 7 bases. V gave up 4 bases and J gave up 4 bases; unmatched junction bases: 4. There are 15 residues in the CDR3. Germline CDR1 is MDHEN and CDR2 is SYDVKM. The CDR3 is CASSSPTGYNSPLHF. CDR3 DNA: TGTGCCAGCAGTTCCCCGACAGGGTATAATTCACCCCTCCACTTT.

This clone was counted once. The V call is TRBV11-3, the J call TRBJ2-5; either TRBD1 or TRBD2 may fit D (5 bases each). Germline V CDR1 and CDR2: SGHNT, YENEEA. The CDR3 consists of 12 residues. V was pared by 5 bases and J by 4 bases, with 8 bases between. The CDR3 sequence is CASSGDGETQYF. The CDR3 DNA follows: TGTGCCAGCAGCGGGGACGGAGAGACCCAGTACTTC.

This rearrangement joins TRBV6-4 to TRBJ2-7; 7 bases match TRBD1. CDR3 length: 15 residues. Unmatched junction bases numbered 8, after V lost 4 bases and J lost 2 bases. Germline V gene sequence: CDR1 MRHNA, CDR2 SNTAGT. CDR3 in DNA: TGTGCCAGCAGTGGGCCCCAGGGGGATCCCTACGAGCAGTACTTC. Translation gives CASSGPQGDPYEQYF.

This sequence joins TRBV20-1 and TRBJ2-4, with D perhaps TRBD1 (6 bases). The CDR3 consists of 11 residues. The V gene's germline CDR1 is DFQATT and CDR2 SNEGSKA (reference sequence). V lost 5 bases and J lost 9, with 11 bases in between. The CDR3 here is CSAPDSPIQYF. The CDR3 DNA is TGCAGTGCTCCGGACAGTCCCATTCAGTACTTC.

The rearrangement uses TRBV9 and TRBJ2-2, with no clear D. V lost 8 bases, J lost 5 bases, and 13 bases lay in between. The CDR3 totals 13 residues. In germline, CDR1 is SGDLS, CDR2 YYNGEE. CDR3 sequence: CASSVPATGELFF. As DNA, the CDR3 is TGTGCCAGTAGTGTGCCGGCGACCGGGGAGCTGTTTTTT.

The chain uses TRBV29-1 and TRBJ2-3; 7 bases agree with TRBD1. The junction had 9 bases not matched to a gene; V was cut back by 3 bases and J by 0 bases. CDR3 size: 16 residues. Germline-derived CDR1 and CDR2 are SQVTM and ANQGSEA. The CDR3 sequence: CSVEGAKGASTDTQYF. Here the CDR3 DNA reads TGCAGCGTTGAGGGAGCGAAGGGGGCTAGCACAGATACGCAGTATTTT.

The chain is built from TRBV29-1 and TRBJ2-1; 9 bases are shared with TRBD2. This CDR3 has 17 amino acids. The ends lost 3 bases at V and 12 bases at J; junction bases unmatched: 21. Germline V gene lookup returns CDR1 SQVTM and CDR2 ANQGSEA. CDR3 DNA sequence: TGCAGCGTTGATCGGTATAGCGGGAGTATTTCTAGAGGGGGGCAGTTCTTC. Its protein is CSVDRYSGSISRGGQFF.

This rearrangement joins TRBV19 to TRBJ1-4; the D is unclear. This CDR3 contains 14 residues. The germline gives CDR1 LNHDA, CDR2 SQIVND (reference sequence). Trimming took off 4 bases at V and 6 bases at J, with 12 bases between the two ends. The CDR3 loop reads CASSNEELYEKLFF. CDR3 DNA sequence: TGTGCCAGTAGTAATGAGGAGCTTTATGAAAAACTGTTTTTT.

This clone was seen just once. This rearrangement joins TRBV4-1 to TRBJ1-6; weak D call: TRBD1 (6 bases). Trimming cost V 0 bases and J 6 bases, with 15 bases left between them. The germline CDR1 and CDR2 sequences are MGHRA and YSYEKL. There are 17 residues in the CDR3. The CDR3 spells CASSQERSTGGNSPLHF. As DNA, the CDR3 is TGCGCCAGCAGCCAAGAAAGGTCGACAGGTGGTAATTCACCCCTCCACTTT.

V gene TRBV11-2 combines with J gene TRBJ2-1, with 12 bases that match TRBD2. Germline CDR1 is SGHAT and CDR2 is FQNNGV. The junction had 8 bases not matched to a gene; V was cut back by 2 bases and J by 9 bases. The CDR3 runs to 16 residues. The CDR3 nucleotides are TGTGCCAGCAGCTTATTAGCTAGCGGGAGGGCCGGTGAGCAGTTCTTC. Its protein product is CASSLLASGRAGEQFF. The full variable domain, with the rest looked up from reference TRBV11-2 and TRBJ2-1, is EAGVAQSPRYKIIEKRQSVAFWCNPISGHATLYWYQQILGQGPKLLIQFQNNGVVDDSQLPKDRFSAERLKGVDSTLKIQPAKLEDSAVYLCASSLLASGRAGEQFFGPGTRLTVL.

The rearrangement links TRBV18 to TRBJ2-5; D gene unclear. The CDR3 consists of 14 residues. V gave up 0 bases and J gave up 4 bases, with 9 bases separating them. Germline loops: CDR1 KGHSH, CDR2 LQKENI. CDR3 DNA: TGTGCCAGCTCACCACCGGTGCCAGGAGAGACCCAGTACTTC. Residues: CASSPPVPGETQYF. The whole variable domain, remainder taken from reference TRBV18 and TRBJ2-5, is NAGVMQNPRHLVRRRGQEARLRCSPMKGHSHVYWYRQLPEEGLKFMVYLQKENIIDESGMPKERFSAEFPKEGPSILRIQQVVRGDSAAYFCASSPPVPGETQYFGPGTRLLVL.

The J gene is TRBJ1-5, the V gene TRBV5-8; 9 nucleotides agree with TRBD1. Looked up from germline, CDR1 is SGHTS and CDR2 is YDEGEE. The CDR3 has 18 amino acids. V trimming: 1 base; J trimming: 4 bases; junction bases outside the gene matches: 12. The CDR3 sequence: CASSLMGQGVIGNQPQHF. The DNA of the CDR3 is TGTGCCAGCAGCTTGATGGGACAGGGTGTCATAGGGAATCAGCCCCAGCATTTT.

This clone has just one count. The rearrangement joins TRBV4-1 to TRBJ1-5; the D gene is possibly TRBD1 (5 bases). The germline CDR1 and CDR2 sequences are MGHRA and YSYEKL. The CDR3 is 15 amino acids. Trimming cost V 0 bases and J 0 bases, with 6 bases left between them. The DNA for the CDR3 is TGCGCCAGCAGCCAAGACAGGGATAGCAATCAGCCCCAGCATTTT. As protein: CASSQDRDSNQPQHF.

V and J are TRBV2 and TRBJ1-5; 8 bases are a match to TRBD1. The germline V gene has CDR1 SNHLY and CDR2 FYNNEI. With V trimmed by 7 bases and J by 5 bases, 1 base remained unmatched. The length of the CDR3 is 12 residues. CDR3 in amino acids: CASKDRDQPQHF. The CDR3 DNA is TGTGCCAGCAAGGACAGGGATCAGCCCCAGCATTTT.